This entry lists 2 T cell receptor beta chains sequenced from one sample in a study of shared clonotypes between healthy human individuals (dated by TCRdb to 2019 to 2021). Libraries were made using the immunoSEQ multiplex PCR assay. Entries here come from immuneACCESS through TCRdb and include only in-frame sequences with V and J called. Some clones fail to appear in such tables; in the studies checked, an unresolved V gene covers under half of the shortfall, and the cause of the remainder is unknown. The sample table holds some 2,100,000 clones, of which more than 85% were seen once. Roughly 1.7% of the sample is in the top ten clones. CD8 naive samples were CD45RO-negative cells positively selected for CCR7, giving a CD45RA+CCR7+ population that excluded TemRA cells. Sequenced input: naive CD8+ T cells from PBMCs. The sample's cell subset or site label, decoded: CD45RA+CCR7+. Receptors were obtained from a man aged 18-30 years in good health. Some clones in this sample may be carry-over from other donors' samples.

This clone was picked up one time. This chain links TRBV6-6 with TRBJ2-7, with D possibly TRBD1 on 5 matching bases. The V gene's germline CDR1 is MNHNY and CDR2 SVGAGI (reference sequence). Deletions cut 2 bases from V and 3 bases from J, with 8 bases between. This CDR3 region has 13 residues. The CDR3 reads CASSYDSVYEQYF. Written as DNA, the CDR3 is TGTGCCAGCAGTTACGACAGTGTCTACGAGCAGTACTTC.

This clone was counted a single time. The chain has TRBV7-9 and TRBJ1-1; a possible D gene is TRBD1 (5 bases). The V gene's germline CDR1 is SEHNR and CDR2 FQNEAQ (reference sequence). Trimming took 4 bases from V and 0 from J, leaving 9 bases between them. The CDR3 runs to 14 residues. In DNA, the CDR3 is TGTGCCAGCAGCTCGGACAAGCTGAACACTGAAGCTTTCTTT. Translating gives CASSSDKLNTEAFF.